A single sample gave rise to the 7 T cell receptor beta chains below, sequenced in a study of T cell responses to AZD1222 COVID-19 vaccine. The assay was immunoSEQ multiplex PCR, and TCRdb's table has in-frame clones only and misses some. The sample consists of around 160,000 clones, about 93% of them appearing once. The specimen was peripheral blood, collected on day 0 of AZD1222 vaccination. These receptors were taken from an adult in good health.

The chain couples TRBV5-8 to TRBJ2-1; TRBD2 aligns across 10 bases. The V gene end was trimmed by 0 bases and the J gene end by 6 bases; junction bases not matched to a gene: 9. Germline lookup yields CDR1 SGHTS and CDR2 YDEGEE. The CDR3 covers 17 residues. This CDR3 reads CASSLASGRAVVNEQFF. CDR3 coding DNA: TGTGCCAGCAGCTTGGCGAGCGGGAGGGCCGTCGTCAATGAGCAGTTCTTC.

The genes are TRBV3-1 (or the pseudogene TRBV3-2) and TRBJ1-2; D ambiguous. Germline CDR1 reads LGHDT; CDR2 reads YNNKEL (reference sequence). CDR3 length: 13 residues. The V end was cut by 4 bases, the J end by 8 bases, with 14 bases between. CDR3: CASSLGLTGGYTF. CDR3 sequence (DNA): TGTGCCAGCAGCCTGGGCCTTACGGGCGGCTACACCTTC.

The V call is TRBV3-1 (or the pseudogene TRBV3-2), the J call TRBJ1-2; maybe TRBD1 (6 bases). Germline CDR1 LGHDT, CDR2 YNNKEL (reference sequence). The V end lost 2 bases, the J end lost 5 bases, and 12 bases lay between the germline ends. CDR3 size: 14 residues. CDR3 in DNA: TGTGCCAGCAGCCAAAATACAGGGATATATGGCTACACCTTC. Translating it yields CASSQNTGIYGYTF.

CDR3 protein: CASSPDGAYEQYF. CDR3 nucleotide sequence: TGTGCCAGCAGCCCCGACGGAGCCTACGAGCAGTACTTC. The chain is built from TRBV5-6 and TRBJ2-7, with D hard to call. The V end was cut by 4 bases, the J end by 2 bases, with 10 bases between. The CDR3 has 13 residues. Germline CDR1 SGHDT, CDR2 YYEEEE.

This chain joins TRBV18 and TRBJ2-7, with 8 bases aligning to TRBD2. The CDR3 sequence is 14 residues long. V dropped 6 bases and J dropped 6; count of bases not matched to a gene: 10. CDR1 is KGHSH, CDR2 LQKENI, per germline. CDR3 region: CASSPGRREVEQYF. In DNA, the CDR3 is TGTGCCAGCTCCCCAGGACGGCGGGAGGTCGAGCAGTACTTC.

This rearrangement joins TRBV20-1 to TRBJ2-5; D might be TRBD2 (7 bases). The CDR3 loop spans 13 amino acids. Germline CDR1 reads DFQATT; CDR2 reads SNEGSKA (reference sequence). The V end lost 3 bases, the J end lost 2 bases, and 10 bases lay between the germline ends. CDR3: CSASGRGQETQYF. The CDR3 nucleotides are TGCAGTGCTAGTGGGAGGGGGCAAGAGACCCAGTACTTC.

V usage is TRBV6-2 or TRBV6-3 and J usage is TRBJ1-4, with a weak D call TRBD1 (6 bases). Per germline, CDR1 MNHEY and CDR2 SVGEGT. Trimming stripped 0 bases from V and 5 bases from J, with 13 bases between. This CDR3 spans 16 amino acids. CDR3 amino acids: CASSYSSGTKNEKLFF. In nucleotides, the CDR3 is TGTGCCAGCAGTTACTCCTCCGGGACAAAGAATGAAAAACTGTTTTTT.